This entry lists 27 T cell receptor beta chains sequenced from one sample in a study of shared clonotypes between healthy human individuals. Some clones are missing from TCRdb's copy, which holds only in-frame ones; the method was immunoSEQ multiplex PCR. The sample comprises around 980,000 clones, around 82% of which are singletons, and roughly 0.62% rests with the top ten. The sequenced sample was memory CD4+ T cells from PBMCs. Subset: CD45RA-negative fraction. The receptor set was obtained from a man younger than 35 in good health. Some clones in this sample may be carry-over from other donors' samples.

The rearrangement joins TRBV6-5 to TRBJ2-1; D might be TRBD1 (5 bases). The CDR3 is 13 residues long. V lost 6 bases and J lost 5, with 11 bases in between. From germline, CDR1 is MNHEY and CDR2 SVGAGI. CDR3 protein: CASRFQGNNEQFF. For the CDR3, the DNA is TGTGCCAGCAGGTTTCAGGGCAACAATGAGCAGTTCTTC.

The chain recombines TRBV11-2 with TRBJ2-6; D may be TRBD1 (6 bases). The germline V gene has CDR1 SGHAT and CDR2 FQNNGV. The CDR3 is made up of 18 amino acids. The ends were cut back, 5 bases at V and 0 bases at J, with 17 bases in the middle. CDR3 sequence: CASSQRGQGLSGANVLTF. The CDR3 bases are TGTGCCAGCAGCCAACGGGGACAAGGACTCTCTGGGGCCAACGTCCTGACTTTC.

The V and J genes are TRBV5-5 and TRBJ2-5; D is ambiguous. Trimming cost V 0 bases and J 7 bases, with 16 bases left between them. CDR3 size: 15 residues. Germline values: CDR1 SGHKS, CDR2 YYEKEE (reference sequence). This CDR3 reads CASSLELVSSGTQYF. In nucleotides, the CDR3 is TGTGCCAGCAGCTTGGAGTTGGTCTCATCTGGGACCCAGTACTTC.

The rearrangement links TRBV15 to TRBJ1-5; no reliable D call. The CDR3 is made up of 17 amino acids. Germline V lookup: CDR1 LNHNV, CDR2 YYDKDF (reference sequence). V dropped 1 base and J dropped 0 bases, with 13 bases sitting between them. CDR3 in amino acids: CATSRGESSDSNQPQHF. CDR3 in DNA: TGTGCCACCAGCAGAGGGGAGAGCAGCGATAGCAATCAGCCCCAGCATTTT.

This chain connects TRBV7-9 to TRBJ2-2; D unclear. The CDR3 has 12 amino acids. Trimming took off 4 bases at V and 10 bases at J, with 10 bases between the two ends. CDR1 SEHNR and CDR2 FQNEAQ come from the germline V gene (reference sequence). CDR3 amino acids: CASSSTAQELFF. The CDR3 nucleotides read TGTGCCAGCAGCTCAACGGCACAGGAGCTGTTTTTT. The whole variable domain, remainder taken from reference TRBV7-9 and TRBJ2-2, is DTGVSQNPRHKITKRGQNVTFRCDPISEHNRLYWYRQTLGQGPEFLTYFQNEAQLEKSRLLSDRFSAERPKGSFSTLEIQRTEQGDSAMYLCASSSTAQELFFGEGSRLTVL.

This clone was recorded once. The chain joins TRBV19 to TRBJ1-3, with TRBD1 identical over 8 bases. Per the germline V gene, CDR1 is LNHDA and CDR2 is SQIVND (reference sequence). This CDR3 contains 15 residues. Germline trimming cut 5 bases from V and 2 bases from J; bases unmatched to any gene: 5. The CDR3 region is CASSPRTGPGNTIYF. The CDR3 nucleotides are TGTGCCAGTAGTCCTCGGACAGGGCCTGGAAACACCATATATTTT. Based on the CDR3 plus reference TRBV19 and TRBJ1-3, the full variable domain is DGGITQSPKYLFRKEGQNVTLSCEQNLNHDAMYWYRQDPGQGLRLIYYSQIVNDFQKGDIAEGYSVSREKKESFPLTVTSAQKNPTAFYLCASSPRTGPGNTIYFGEGSWLTVV.

CDR3 bases: TGTGCCAGCAGCGTCGGACAGGGTACAGATACGCAGTATTTT. This codes for CASSVGQGTDTQYF. V is TRBV7-9 and J is TRBJ2-3; 8 nucleotides agree with TRBD1. This CDR3 region has 14 residues. The V gene end was trimmed by 5 bases and the J gene end by 3 bases; junction bases not matched to a gene: 4. The germline V gene encodes CDR1 SEHNR and CDR2 FQNEAQ (reference sequence). Full variable domain (missing parts from reference TRBV7-9 and TRBJ2-3): DTGVSQNPRHKITKRGQNVTFRCDPISEHNRLYWYRQTLGQGPEFLTYFQNEAQLEKSRLLSDRFSAERPKGSFSTLEIQRTEQGDSAMYLCASSVGQGTDTQYFGPGTRLTVL.

This chain links TRBV28 with TRBJ1-2; unclear D gene. Germline V gene sequence: CDR1 MDHEN, CDR2 SYDVKM. This CDR3 has 16 residues. V was trimmed by 1 base and J by 8 bases, leaving 20 bases between them. The CDR3 sequence is CASSLYSQPLRGGYTF. The CDR3 region has the DNA TGTGCCAGCAGTTTATACTCACAACCCCTCAGAGGCGGCTACACCTTC.

The chain employs TRBV28 and TRBJ2-7, with 9 bases aligning to TRBD2. With 8 bases clipped from V and 2 bases from J, the junction kept 7 bases outside the gene matches. This CDR3 contains 14 residues. Germline CDR1 reads MDHEN; CDR2 reads SYDVKM. The CDR3 spells CASFTSGRPYEQYF. The DNA of the CDR3 is TGTGCCAGCTTTACTAGCGGGCGTCCCTACGAGCAGTACTTC.

The chain employs TRBV11-2 and TRBJ2-5, with 10 bases identical to TRBD2. Germline CDR1 SGHAT, CDR2 FQNNGV. The CDR3 length is 15 residues. V lost 6 bases to trimming and J lost 5 bases; unmatched junction nucleotides: 9. The CDR3 region is CASRPMTSGRETQYF. The CDR3 nucleotides read TGTGCCAGCAGACCGATGACTAGCGGGCGGGAGACCCAGTACTTC.

This clone came up a few times. This chain connects TRBV11-3 to TRBJ2-5, with no clear D. Germline values: CDR1 SGHNT, CDR2 YENEEA. Deletions cut 1 base from V and 1 base from J, with 10 bases between. The CDR3 contains 15 residues. As DNA, the CDR3 is TGTGCCAGCAGCTTAGGGGCCACTCCCCAAGAGACCCAGTACTTC. Protein product: CASSLGATPQETQYF.

The sample holds one count of this clone. The chain joins TRBV12-5 to TRBJ2-7; 11 bases line up with TRBD2. CDR1 LGHNT and CDR2 FRNRAP come from the germline V gene. V gave up 7 bases and J gave up 6 bases; unmatched junction bases: 8. The CDR3 length is 14 residues. The CDR3 is CASASGTSGAEQYF. The CDR3 region has the DNA TGTGCTAGTGCTTCGGGGACTAGCGGAGCCGAGCAGTACTTC.

The rearrangement links TRBV20-1 to TRBJ2-7; 7 bases match TRBD2. The germline CDR1 and CDR2 sequences are DFQATT and SNEGSKA (reference sequence). The CDR3 sequence is 11 residues long. V lost 4 bases to trimming and J lost 9 bases; unmatched junction nucleotides: 6. The CDR3 region is CSANGREWQYF. The CDR3 bases are TGCAGTGCTAATGGGCGGGAGTGGCAGTACTTC.

The rearrangement joins TRBV10-3 to TRBJ2-1, with 7 nucleotides matching TRBD1. The CDR3 length is 14 residues. Trimming removed 5 bases from V and 4 bases from J; junction bases left unmatched: 5. The V gene's germline CDR1 is ENHRY and CDR2 SYGVKD. The DNA for the CDR3 is TGTGCCATCAGTAGGGGACAGACATACAATGAGCAGTTCTTC. This gives the protein CAISRGQTYNEQFF.

V gene TRBV28 combines with J gene TRBJ2-3; TRBD2 is a possible D gene (7 bases). From germline, CDR1 is MDHEN and CDR2 SYDVKM. Deletions cut 2 bases from V and 3 bases from J, with 18 bases between. The CDR3 spans 17 residues. CDR3: CASSLGRGRPPTDTQYF. The CDR3 coding sequence is TGTGCCAGCAGTTTAGGGCGGGGGCGACCTCCTACAGATACGCAGTATTTT.

The V and J genes are TRBV2 and TRBJ1-1, with unresolved D. Germline assignment: CDR1 SNHLY and CDR2 FYNNEI. V lost 2 bases and J 1 base, leaving 8 bases between the germline ends. The CDR3 has 14 residues. The CDR3 DNA follows: TGTGCCAGCAGTGAATTCGGGCCGAACACTGAAGCTTTCTTT. It is translated as CASSEFGPNTEAFF.

The rearrangement joins TRBV5-1 to TRBJ2-1, with 7 bases lining up with TRBD2. CDR3 size: 14 residues. V trimming: 4 bases; J trimming: 5 bases; junction bases outside the gene matches: 6. From germline, CDR1 is SGHRS and CDR2 YFSETQ. CDR3 sequence: CASSLRLANNEQFF. Here the CDR3 DNA reads TGCGCCAGCAGCCTCCGACTAGCTAACAATGAGCAGTTCTTC.

The chain links TRBV2 to TRBJ2-5; D might be TRBD1 (6 bases). Germline V gene sequence: CDR1 SNHLY, CDR2 FYNNEI. V lost 2 bases and J 5 bases, leaving 15 bases between the germline ends. CDR3 length: 15 residues. Here the CDR3 reads CASSELGAPGETQYF. CDR3 DNA sequence: TGTGCCAGCAGTGAACTGGGGGCGCCTGGGGAGACCCAGTACTTC.

As regards this clone: This sequence is one base from a far larger clone and is likely a read error. The DNA for the CDR3 is TGCAGCGTTGATGGGGATGGCACTGAAGCTTTCTTT. Translating it yields CSVDGDGTEAFF. The V gene is TRBV29-1, the J gene TRBJ1-1, with D hard to call. CDR3 size: 12 residues. Looked up from germline, CDR1 is SQVTM and CDR2 is ANQGSEA. The germline V and J ends were trimmed by 3 bases and 4 bases, with 9 bases remaining between them.

The rearrangement joins TRBV30 to TRBJ1-4; 7 positions match TRBD1. Trimming removed 2 bases from V and 2 bases from J; junction bases left unmatched: 2. The germline CDR1 and CDR2 sequences are GTSNPN and SVGIG (reference sequence). The CDR3 is 14 residues long. The CDR3 DNA reads TGTGCCTGGAGTCAGGGGGACACTAATGAAAAACTGTTTTTT. Translation gives CAWSQGDTNEKLFF.

V usage is TRBV18 and J usage is TRBJ1-5; tentatively, D is TRBD1 (6 bases). V shed 4 bases and J shed 2 bases, with 9 bases lying between them. From germline, CDR1 is KGHSH and CDR2 LQKENI. This CDR3 comprises 14 residues. This chain's CDR3 is CASSRDNGNQPQHF. In nucleotides, the CDR3 is TGTGCCAGCTCACGGGACAACGGCAATCAGCCCCAGCATTTT.

This clone was picked up a small number of times. Other DNA sequences in the same sample also yield this CDR3. As DNA, the CDR3 is TGTGCCTGGTCCGGAGGGTTTAGTGGAAACACCATATATTTT. It yields the protein CAWSGGFSGNTIYF. The V and J genes are TRBV30 and TRBJ1-3; D is uncertain. V was shortened by 5 bases and J by 3 bases, with 14 bases between the two germline ends. This CDR3 comprises 14 residues. Germline V gives CDR1 GTSNPN, CDR2 SVGIG (reference sequence).

The genes are TRBV11-1 and TRBJ2-7, with 11 bases lining up with TRBD2. V shed 4 bases and J 4 bases; nucleotides not matched to a gene: 9. The CDR3 has 16 residues. The germline CDR1 and CDR2 sequences are SGHAT and FQDESV (reference sequence). In DNA form, the CDR3 reads TGTGCCAGCAGCTGGGGCGGGACTAGCGGTAAATACGAGCAGTACTTC. This codes for CASSWGGTSGKYEQYF. Combining the CDR3 with reference TRBV11-1 and TRBJ2-7 gives the whole variable domain EAEVAQSPRYKITEKSQAVAFWCDPISGHATLYWYRQILGQGPELLVQFQDESVVDDSQLPKDRFSAERLKGVDSTLKIQPAELGDSAMYLCASSWGGTSGKYEQYFGPGTRLTVT.

The chain couples TRBV4-3 to TRBJ2-7; D may correspond to TRBD1 or TRBD2 (5 bases each). Trimming took off 1 base at V and 3 bases at J, with 13 bases between the two ends. This CDR3 is 15 amino acids long. Germline V gives CDR1 LGHNA, CDR2 YSLEER. CDR3 coding DNA: TGCGCCAGCAGCCAAGGTGGGGGTATACACTACGAGCAGTACTTC. Translation: CASSQGGGIHYEQYF.

The rearrangement joins TRBV25-1 to TRBJ1-4; D gene uncertain. Between the trimmed V and J ends, which lost 8 bases and 8 bases, there was a span of 12 bases. The CDR3 spans 12 residues. The germline V gene encodes CDR1 MGHDK and CDR2 SYGVNS. Here the CDR3 DNA reads TGTGCCAGCTGCTCAACTGGGGAAAAACTGTTTTTT. Residues: CASCSTGEKLFF.

DNA of the CDR3: TGTGCCAGCAGTTCCGGCTTCAAGGGTCAGCCCCAGCATTTT. It specifies CASSSGFKGQPQHF. V gene TRBV6-5 combines with J gene TRBJ1-5; D unresolved. The CDR3 extends over 14 amino acids. Germline V gene sequence: CDR1 MNHEY, CDR2 SVGAGI. The V end was cut by 4 bases, the J end by 6 bases, with 13 bases between.

Turning to this clone: The sample has other DNA sequences that encode this CDR3 too. This chain joins TRBV9 and TRBJ2-5; the match to TRBD1 covers 8 bases. CDR1 is SGDLS, CDR2 YYNGEE, per germline. The V gene end was trimmed by 0 bases and the J gene end by 5 bases; junction bases not matched to a gene: 3. The CDR3 covers 14 residues. The DNA of the CDR3 is TGTGCCAGCAGCGTAGGGACAGGGAAGGAGACCCAGTACTTC. It codes for CASSVGTGKETQYF.